The rows below give T cell receptor beta chains drawn from one sample of a study of cytomegalovirus exposure and HLA in healthy donors. TCRdb keeps only in-frame clones here, not all; method: immunoSEQ multiplex PCR. Of roughly 200,000 clones in the sample, roughly 76% were seen once. The sample consisted of PBMCs. All receptors derive from a woman aged 25 to 39 in good health and CMV-seropositive. Both conserved end residues are part of each CDR3. The D gene is left open where the match is weak. Some rows have no size entry. The others give once, few or many, or a class for an expanded clone.

V gene	clone size	D gene	J gene	CDR3 DNA	CDR3 protein
TRBV7-8	NA	TRBD1	TRBJ2-7	TGTGCCAGCAGCCTCAGGGGGCAGGCGCCCCACGAGCAGTACTTC	CASSLRGQAPHEQYF
TRBV30	NA	TRBD1	TRBJ1-5	TGTGCCTGGAGTTTAAGGACAGGGGGCAGCAATCAGCCCCAGCATTTT	CAWSLRTGGSNQPQHF
TRBV4-3	NA	TRBD2	TRBJ2-3	TGCGCCAGCAGCCAGACCGGGACTAGCGGCTCAGATACGCAGTATTTT	CASSQTGTSGSDTQYF
TRBV2	NA	TRBD1	TRBJ2-7	TGTGCCAGCACAATTGGGGGACAGAGGTCCGAGCAGTACTTC	CASTIGGQRSEQYF
TRBV18	NA	NA	TRBJ2-7	TGTGCCAGCTCACGATGGGAGGAACCCTACGAGCAGTACTTC	CASSRWEEPYEQYF
TRBV5-1	NA	NA	TRBJ2-5	TGCGCCAGCAGCTTGGCACAGCAGCGGGAGACCCAGTACTTC	CASSLAQQRETQYF
TRBV19	NA	NA	TRBJ2-7	TGTGCCAGTAGTATAGACACGCTAGCTTACGAGCAGTACTTC	CASSIDTLAYEQYF
TRBV5-1	NA	TRBD1	TRBJ2-7	TGCGCCAGCAGCCAAGGACAGACAGGGGGAGGATACGAGCAGTACTTC	CASSQGQTGGGYEQYF
TRBV25-1	NA	TRBD1	TRBJ1-2	TGTGCCAGCAGCCAATTCATGGACAGGGAGAATGGCTACACCTTC	CASSQFMDRENGYTF
TRBV6-1	NA	NA	TRBJ2-4	TGTGCCAGCAGTGAATTTACAGCCTCAGGGATTCAGTACTTC	CASSEFTASGIQYF
TRBV7-3	NA	NA	TRBJ1-3	TGTGCCAGCAGCCGACAACGCGGACATTATTCATCTGGAAACACCATATATTTT	CASSRQRGHYSSGNTIYF
TRBV7-2	NA	TRBD1	TRBJ1-5	TGTGCCAGCAGCTTAGTGGGACAGGGGGCGCGACAGCCCCAGCATTTT	CASSLVGQGARQPQHF
TRBV14	once	TRBD1	TRBJ2-1	TGTGCCAGCAGCAACCGGGACAGGGCCAAGGTTGAGCAGTTCTTC	CASSNRDRAKVEQFF
TRBV5-5	NA	NA	TRBJ1-1	TGTGCCAGCAGCTTACTCCCCCCCCGGGATAACCTAATGAACACTGAAGCTTTCTTT	CASSLLPPRDNLMNTEAFF
TRBV28	few	NA	TRBJ1-5	TGTGCCAGCAGCAACCCGGGAGATAATCAGCCCCAGCATTTT	CASSNPGDNQPQHF
TRBV5-1	NA	NA	TRBJ1-1	TGCGCCAGCAGCTTACAGGCCGGCACTGAAGCTTTCTTT	CASSLQAGTEAFF
TRBV6-5	NA	TRBD2	TRBJ2-2	TGTGCCAGCAGCTTGCAGCGGGGGTACACCGGGGAGCTGTTTTTT	CASSLQRGYTGELFF
TRBV7-6	NA	TRBD2	TRBJ2-1	TGTGCCAGCAGGCCCCGGGCCACTAGCGGAGCAGGGGATGAGCAGTTCTTC	CASRPRATSGAGDEQFF
TRBV12-1	once	NA	TRBJ2-1	TGTGCCAGCAGCTTTGCGAGGCGGGAACCCCTCCCCTACAATGAGCAGTTCTTC	CASSFARREPLPYNEQFF
TRBV7-9	once	NA	TRBJ2-2	TGTGCCAGCAGCCCCCCCGGGGGCACCGGGGAGCTGTTTTTT	CASSPPGGTGELFF
TRBV4-3	once	TRBD1	TRBJ1-4	TGCGCCAGCAGCCAAGCAACCGGGACAGGGAATGAAAAACTGTTTTTT	CASSQATGTGNEKLFF
TRBV6-1	few	NA	TRBJ2-3	TGTGCCAGCAGGCGGGAACGGAGCACAGATACGCAGTATTTT	CASRRERSTDTQYF
TRBV2	NA	TRBD2	TRBJ2-1	TGTGCCAGCAGGATAGCGGGAGGGGAGCAGCTCTTC	CASRIAGGEQLF
TRBV2	NA	NA	TRBJ2-7	TGTGCCAGCAGTGTCCGGCAGGCCTACGAGCAGTACTTC	CASSVRQAYEQYF
TRBV19	NA	NA	TRBJ1-3	TGTGCCACTAAAGAGGTCTCCGTCTCTGGAAACACCATATATTTT	CATKEVSVSGNTIYF
TRBV7-2	NA	TRBD2	TRBJ2-2	TGTGCCAGCAGCTTATTCCCCGGGGGGTTCACCGGGGAGCTGTTTTTT	CASSLFPGGFTGELFF
TRBV27	NA	TRBD1	TRBJ1-5	TGTGCCAGCAGTCCAGGGACAGAAAATCAGCCCCAGCATTTT	CASSPGTENQPQHF
TRBV5-1	NA	TRBD2	TRBJ2-1	TGCGCCAGCAGCTTGTTTACTAGCGGCAATGAGCAGTTCTTC	CASSLFTSGNEQFF
TRBV4-3	NA	TRBD1	TRBJ1-1	TGCGCCAGCAGCCAAGACCCCTGGGAGGTGGGACAGGGAGTGTTTGAAGCTTTCTTT	CASSQDPWEVGQGVFEAFF
TRBV29-1	once	TRBD1	TRBJ2-3	TGCAGCGTTGAAGGGTCGGGGACAGGGGCGACAGATACGCAGTATTTT	CSVEGSGTGATDTQYF
TRBV7-9	NA	NA	TRBJ2-5	TGTGCCAGCAGCTTAGGCAACAGGGGGGGACAAGAGACCCAGTACTTC	CASSLGNRGGQETQYF
TRBV7-7	once	NA	TRBJ2-1	TGTGCCAGCAGCCCAGGAAGACCTACGGATGAGCAGTTCTTC	CASSPGRPTDEQFF
TRBV5-6	NA	TRBD2	TRBJ2-5	TGTGCCAGCAGCTCCCCTCTAGCGGGCGAGACCCAGTACTTC	CASSSPLAGETQYF
TRBV6-1	NA	NA	TRBJ1-4	TGTGCCAGCAGGGACGGGGTGGGTCATGAAAAACTGTTTTTT	CASRDGVGHEKLFF
TRBV4-3	few	TRBD1	TRBJ1-4	TGCGCCAGCAGCCAAGCGGGACAGGTATTTCAAAAACTGTTTTTT	CASSQAGQVFQKLFF
TRBV2	NA	NA	TRBJ1-1	TGTGCCAGCAGTGAAAACGGGTTTTGGGGAGAAGCTTTCTTC	CASSENGFWGEAFF
TRBV28	NA	NA	TRBJ2-7	TGTGCCAGCTACCAAAGACAAGTGGGTTCCTACGAGCAGTACTTC	CASYQRQVGSYEQYF
TRBV10-3	NA	TRBD2	TRBJ2-2	TGTGCCATCAGTGAGGGAAGCGGGGGGACGGTAGCCGGGGAGCTGTTTTTT	CAISEGSGGTVAGELFF
TRBV5-4	NA	TRBD2	TRBJ2-3	TGTGCCAGCAGCTTGACTAGCGGGAGGAGCACAGATACGCAGTATTTT	CASSLTSGRSTDTQYF
TRBV11-2	few	NA	TRBJ2-7	TGTGCCAGCAGCCTTGACAGGTTCTCCTACGAGCAGTACTTC	CASSLDRFSYEQYF
TRBV5-4	NA	TRBD1	TRBJ2-7	TGTGCCAGCACCAAGTCCGGGACAGTCTTTTCCGAGCAGTACTTC	CASTKSGTVFSEQYF